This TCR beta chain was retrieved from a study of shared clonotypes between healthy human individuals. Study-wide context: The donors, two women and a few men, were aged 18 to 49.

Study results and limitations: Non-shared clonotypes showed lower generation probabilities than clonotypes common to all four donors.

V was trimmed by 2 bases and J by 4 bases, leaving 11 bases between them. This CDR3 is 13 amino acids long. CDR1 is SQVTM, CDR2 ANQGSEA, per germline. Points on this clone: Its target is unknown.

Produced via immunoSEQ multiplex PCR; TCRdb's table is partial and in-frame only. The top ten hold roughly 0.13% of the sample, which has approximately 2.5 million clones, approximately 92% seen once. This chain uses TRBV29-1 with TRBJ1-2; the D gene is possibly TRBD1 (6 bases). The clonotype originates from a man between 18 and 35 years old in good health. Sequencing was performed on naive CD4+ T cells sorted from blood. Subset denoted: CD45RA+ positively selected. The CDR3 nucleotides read TGCAGCGTTGAACCCACAGGGAGCTATGGCTACACCTTC. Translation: CSVEPTGSYGYTF.